The clone carrying this TCR beta chain was observed a handful of times. The data were produced by immunoSEQ multiplex PCR, yet TCRdb's version contains in-frame clones alone and is incomplete. The sample has some 130,000 clones, about three quarters seen once. There are 14 residues in the CDR3. Between the trimmed V and J ends, which lost 6 bases and 0 bases, there was a span of 10 bases. From germline, CDR1 is SGHAT and CDR2 FQNNGV. The entry originates in a study of blood T cell repertoires in COVID-19. The TCR comes from an elderly man with acute or convalescent COVID-19. The specimen was peripheral blood. The rearrangement uses TRBV11-2 and TRBJ2-3; D is perhaps TRBD2 (6 bases). The CDR3: CASSWDSSTDTQYF. DNA of the CDR3: TGTGCCAGCAGTTGGGACTCTAGCACAGATACGCAGTATTTT.